This TCR beta chain was retrieved from a study of control samples from healthy donors and cancer patients. Per the germline V gene, CDR1 is SGHNT and CDR2 is YYREEE (reference sequence). CDR3 length: 15 amino acids. Profiling relied on immunoSEQ multiplex PCR, and the TCRdb table lists in-frame clones only, not all of them. The sample includes 160,000 or so clones, approximately 94% of them seen just once. Note on this clone: At one end, the junction sequence differs from germline, possibly due to a read error.

The chain couples TRBV5-4 to TRBJ2-3; D might be TRBD1 (6 bases). The sequence was obtained from a man aged 55 to 70 with colorectal cancer. Sequencing input: PBMCs. The CDR3 nucleotides read TGTGCCAGCAGTTTGGACAGCTCTAGCACAGATACGCAGTATTTT. Encoded protein: CASSLDSSSTDTQYF.